This T cell receptor beta chain was found in a study of blood T cell repertoires in COVID-19. Generated by immunoSEQ multiplex PCR, the TCRdb table keeps only in-frame clones and is missing some. The sample contains 36,000 or so clones, 90% of which appear only once. V was pared by 2 bases and J by 1 base, with 12 bases between. The CDR3 consists of 15 residues. Germline CDR1 and CDR2: MGHRA and YSYEKL. Sequencing used peripheral blood. The origin of this receptor is a human donor in a cohort sampled during active COVID-19. This rearrangement joins TRBV4-1 to TRBJ2-7, with D perhaps TRBD1 (6 bases). The CDR3 region has the DNA TGCGCCAGCAGCCAACGTGAGGGGGAGTCCTACGAGCAGTACTTC. Its protein product is CASSQREGESYEQYF.